The 17 T cell receptor beta chains given below trace back to one sample, sequenced in a study of blood T cell repertoires in COVID-19 (dated by TCRdb to the early 2020s). Receptors were amplified or captured by the immunoSEQ multiplex PCR assay. What TCRdb holds here is the immuneACCESS table cut down to in-frame rearrangements. Part of the clones is not present; checked against another copy, under half of the missing clones reflect an unresolved V gene, and the others are unexplained. A total of 130,000 or so clones appear in this sample, 80% to 90% of them only once. The top ten hold approximately 10% of the sample. Specimen: peripheral blood. The receptors here all came from a man in his 60s with active or convalescent COVID-19.

In nucleotides, the CDR3 is TGTGCCAGCAGCCGCGACAGGGGGCAATACAATGAGCAGTTCTTC. This encodes CASSRDRGQYNEQFF. The V call is TRBV27, the J call TRBJ2-1; 10 bases map to TRBD1. The length of the CDR3 is 15 residues. V lost 6 bases, J lost 4 bases, and 6 bases stayed unmatched. Germline CDR1 reads MNHEY; CDR2 reads SMNVEV (reference sequence).

The table lists this clone with a count of one. This chain uses TRBV9 with TRBJ1-2; weak D call: TRBD1 (5 bases). The germline V gene has CDR1 SGDLS and CDR2 YYNGEE. The CDR3 is 16 residues long. The V and J ends lost 1 base and 3 bases respectively, with 16 bases between them. As DNA, the CDR3 is TGTGCCAGCAGCGTAAGCGGGGCCTCGGAAGACTATGGCTACACCTTC. As protein: CASSVSGASEDYGYTF.

The V call is TRBV6-5, the J call TRBJ2-1, with D maybe TRBD1 (6 bases). The CDR3 length is 13 residues. V dropped 6 bases and J dropped 5 bases, with 11 bases sitting between them. Germline CDR1 MNHEY, CDR2 SVGAGI. CDR3 bases: TGTGCCAGCAGAGGACAGCTAAACAATGAGCAGTTCTTC. It codes for CASRGQLNNEQFF.

The rearrangement joins TRBV5-4 to TRBJ1-4; TRBD1 matches 7 bases. Germline V gene sequence: CDR1 SGHNT, CDR2 YYREEE (reference sequence). This CDR3 contains 16 residues. After removal of 5 bases from V and 6 bases from J, the junction contained 13 bases not matched to a gene. The CDR3 sequence is CASRPLTGAVYEKLFF. CDR3 DNA sequence: TGTGCCAGCAGACCACTAACAGGGGCGGTTTATGAAAAACTGTTTTTT.

This clone was recorded once. The chain is built from TRBV11-3 and TRBJ2-5; TRBD1 matches 8 bases. Germline V lookup: CDR1 SGHNT, CDR2 YENEEA. Germline trimming cut 5 bases from V and 2 bases from J; bases unmatched to any gene: 4. This CDR3 has 14 residues. The CDR3 DNA reads as TGTGCCAGCAGCGCCACAGGGGGTCAAGAGACCCAGTACTTC. Its protein is CASSATGGQETQYF. Full variable domain (missing parts from reference TRBV11-3 and TRBJ2-5): EAGVVQSPRYKIIEKKQPVAFWCNPISGHNTLYWYLQNLGQGPELLIRYENEEAVDDSQLPKDRFSAERLKGVDSTLKIQPAELGDSAVYLCASSATGGQETQYFGPGTRLLVL.

The chain is built from TRBV12-3 or TRBV12-4 and TRBJ1-5; 9 nucleotides agree with TRBD1. The V gene end was trimmed by 6 bases and the J gene end by 6 bases; junction bases not matched to a gene: 3. The length of the CDR3 is 13 residues. The CDR3 spells CASRQGAGQPQHF. The CDR3, as DNA: TGTGCCAGCAGACAGGGGGCGGGTCAGCCCCAGCATTTT.

V is TRBV11-2 and J is TRBJ2-7, with 13 bases aligning to TRBD2. The CDR3 contains 17 residues. Trimming removed 4 bases from V and 7 bases from J; junction bases left unmatched: 13. Germline V gives CDR1 SGHAT, CDR2 FQNNGV. The CDR3 protein is CASSSPATSGRHAEQYF. The CDR3 coding sequence is TGTGCCAGCAGCTCACCAGCGACTAGCGGGAGGCACGCTGAGCAGTACTTC.

The V call is TRBV7-9, the J call TRBJ2-7; the match to TRBD2 covers 14 bases. With V trimmed by 5 bases and J by 7 bases, 13 bases remained unmatched. The CDR3 is 17 residues long. The V gene's germline CDR1 is SEHNR and CDR2 FQNEAQ (reference sequence). The CDR3 sequence is CASSTGTSGSSPLEQYF. The CDR3 DNA reads TGTGCCAGCAGCACCGGGACTAGCGGGAGTTCGCCGTTAGAGCAGTACTTC.

The chain links TRBV5-1 to TRBJ1-4, with D uncertain. The germline V and J ends were trimmed by 6 bases and 4 bases, with 16 bases remaining between them. The germline gives CDR1 SGHRS, CDR2 YFSETQ. The CDR3 extends over 15 amino acids. The CDR3 loop reads CASTPRQIVNEKLFF. The CDR3 coding sequence is TGCGCCAGCACCCCCAGGCAGATAGTTAATGAAAAACTGTTTTTT.

The gene calls are TRBV12-3 or TRBV12-4 and TRBJ1-5; 7 bases match TRBD1. The CDR3 covers 13 residues. V trimming: 6 bases; J trimming: 1 base; junction bases outside the gene matches: 0. The CDR3 bases are TGTGCCAGCAGACAGGGGAGCAATCAGCCCCAGCATTTT. Amino acid sequence: CASRQGSNQPQHF.

The rearrangement uses TRBV9 and TRBJ2-7, with 9 bases fitting TRBD2. The CDR3 is 16 amino acids. The V segment lost 0 bases and the J segment 0 bases; nucleotides outside the gene matches: 4. The V gene's germline CDR1 is SGDLS and CDR2 YYNGEE. The CDR3 bases are TGTGCCAGCAGCGTAGAGGGTAGCGGGAGCTCCTACGAGCAGTACTTC. This gives the protein CASSVEGSGSSYEQYF. The whole variable domain, remainder taken from reference TRBV9 and TRBJ2-7, is DSGVTQTPKHLITATGQRVTLRCSPRSGDLSVYWYQQSLDQGLQFLIQYYNGEERAKGNILERFSAQQFPDLHSELNLSSLELGDSALYFCASSVEGSGSSYEQYFGPGTRLTVT.

The V gene is TRBV5-5, the J gene TRBJ1-5, with D perhaps matching TRBD1 (5 bases). The CDR3 sequence is 15 residues long. V shed 3 bases and J shed 5 bases, with 15 bases lying between them. In germline, CDR1 is SGHKS, CDR2 YYEKEE (reference sequence). The CDR3 DNA follows: TGTGCCAGCAGCTCCCTGTGGGGGGGGGATCAGCCCCAGCATTTT. As protein: CASSSLWGGDQPQHF.

The CDR3 sequence is CASSERGGTNEKLFF. The CDR3 DNA reads as TGTGCCAGCAGTGAGAGGGGGGGCACTAATGAAAAACTGTTTTTT. The rearrangement joins TRBV6-1 to TRBJ1-4, with D tentatively TRBD1 (6 bases). CDR3 length: 15 amino acids. V was clipped by 3 bases and J by 2 bases, with 10 bases between them. Germline lookup yields CDR1 MNHNS and CDR2 SASEGT.

J is TRBJ2-4 and V is TRBV6-1; D uncertain. CDR1 and CDR2 (germline): MNHNS, SASEGT. Trimming removed 2 bases at V and 0 bases at J, with 11 bases between. The CDR3 extends over 16 amino acids. CDR3 coding DNA: TGTGCCAGCAGTGAAATTAGTAGACTAGCCAAAAACATTCAGTACTTC. Protein product: CASSEISRLAKNIQYF.

This rearrangement joins TRBV28 to TRBJ2-2, with D possibly TRBD2 on 6 matching bases. The CDR3 has 14 residues. V gave up 6 bases and J gave up 4 bases, with 12 bases separating them. Germline V gives CDR1 MDHEN, CDR2 SYDVKM. In DNA, the CDR3 is TGTGCCAGCAGGAGGCAGGGAGGCACCGGGGAGCTGTTTTTT. Protein product: CASRRQGGTGELFF.

The chain couples TRBV18 to TRBJ1-3, with D possibly TRBD1 on 5 matching bases. Trimming left V 3 bases short and J 2 bases short, with 8 bases between. Germline V lookup: CDR1 KGHSH, CDR2 LQKENI. The length of the CDR3 is 14 residues. This chain's CDR3 is CASSPEGPGNTIYF. The CDR3 coding sequence is TGTGCCAGCTCACCGGAGGGGCCTGGAAACACCATATATTTT.

The chain links TRBV3-1 (or the pseudogene TRBV3-2) to TRBJ1-2; D perhaps matches TRBD1 (5 bases). The CDR3 extends over 15 amino acids. Trimming took 1 base from V and 4 from J, leaving 13 bases between them. The germline CDR1 and CDR2 sequences are LGHDT and YNNKEL (reference sequence). The CDR3 DNA sequence: TGTGCCAGCAGCCAAGCGTCATCAGGGTTCTATGGCTACACCTTC. Protein product: CASSQASSGFYGYTF.